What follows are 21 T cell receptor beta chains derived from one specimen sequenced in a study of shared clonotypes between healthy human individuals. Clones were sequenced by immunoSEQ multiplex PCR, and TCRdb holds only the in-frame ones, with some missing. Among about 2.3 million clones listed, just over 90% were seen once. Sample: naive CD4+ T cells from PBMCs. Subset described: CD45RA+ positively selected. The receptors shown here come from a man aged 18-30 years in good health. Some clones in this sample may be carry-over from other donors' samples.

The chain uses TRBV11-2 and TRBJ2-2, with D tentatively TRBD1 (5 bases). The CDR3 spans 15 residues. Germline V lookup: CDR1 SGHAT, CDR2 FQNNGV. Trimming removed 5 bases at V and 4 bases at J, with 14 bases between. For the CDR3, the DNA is TGTGCCAGCAGCCCTAAGGGGCTTTTCACCGGGGAGCTGTTTTTT. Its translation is CASSPKGLFTGELFF.

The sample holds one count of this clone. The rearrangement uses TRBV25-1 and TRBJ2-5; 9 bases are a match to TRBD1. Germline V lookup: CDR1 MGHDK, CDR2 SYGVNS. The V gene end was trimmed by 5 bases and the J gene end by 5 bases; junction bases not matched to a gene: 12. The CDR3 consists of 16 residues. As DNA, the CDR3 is TGTGCCAGCAGTCCACCGGGACAGGGTTCTGTGGAGACCCAGTACTTC. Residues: CASSPPGQGSVETQYF.

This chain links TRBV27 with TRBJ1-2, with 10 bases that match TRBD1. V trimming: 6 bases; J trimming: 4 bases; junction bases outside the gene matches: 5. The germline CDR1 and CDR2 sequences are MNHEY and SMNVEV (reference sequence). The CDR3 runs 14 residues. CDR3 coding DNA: TGTGCCAGCAGGCCGACAGGGGGCCGCTATGGCTACACCTTC. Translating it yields CASRPTGGRYGYTF.

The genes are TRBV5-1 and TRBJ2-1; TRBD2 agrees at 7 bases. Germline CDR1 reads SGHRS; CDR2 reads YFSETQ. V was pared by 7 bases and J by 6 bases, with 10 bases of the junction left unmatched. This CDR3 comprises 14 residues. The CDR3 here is CASARRENPNEQFF. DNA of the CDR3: TGCGCCAGCGCGAGGCGGGAGAATCCCAATGAGCAGTTCTTC.

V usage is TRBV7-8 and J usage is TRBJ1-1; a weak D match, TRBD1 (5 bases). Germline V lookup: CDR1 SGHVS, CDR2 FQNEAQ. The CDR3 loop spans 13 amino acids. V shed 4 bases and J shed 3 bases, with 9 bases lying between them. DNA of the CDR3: TGTGCCAGCAGCTCCCCCAGGGACACTGAAGCTTTCTTT. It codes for CASSSPRDTEAFF.

The CDR3 region has the DNA TGTGCCAGCAGCCAGGGCCGATTCTATGGCTACACCTTC. Residues: CASSQGRFYGYTF. V gene TRBV14 combines with J gene TRBJ1-2; D remains unclear. Trimming pared 3 bases from V and 4 bases from J, leaving 9 bases between. Per germline, CDR1 SGHDN and CDR2 FVKESK. The CDR3 runs 13 residues.

The CDR3 is CASRGPNNSPLHF. The DNA of the CDR3 is TGTGCCAGCAGGGGACCGAATAATTCACCCCTCCACTTT. The V call is TRBV28, the J call TRBJ1-6, with TRBD1 as a possible D gene (5 bases). Germline assignment: CDR1 MDHEN and CDR2 SYDVKM. V lost 6 bases to trimming and J lost 5 bases, with 8 bases between them. CDR3 size: 13 residues.

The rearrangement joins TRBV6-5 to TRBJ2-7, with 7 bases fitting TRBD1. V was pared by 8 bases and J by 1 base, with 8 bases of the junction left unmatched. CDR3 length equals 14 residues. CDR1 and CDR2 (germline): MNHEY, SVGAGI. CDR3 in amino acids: CASRRDSQSYEQYF. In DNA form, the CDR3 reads TGTGCCAGCCGCCGGGACAGCCAATCCTACGAGCAGTACTTC.

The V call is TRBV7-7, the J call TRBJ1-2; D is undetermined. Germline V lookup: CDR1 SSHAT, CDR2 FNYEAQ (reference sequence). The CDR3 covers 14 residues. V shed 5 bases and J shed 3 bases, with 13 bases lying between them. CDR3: CASSPIRADYGYTF. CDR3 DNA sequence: TGTGCCAGCAGCCCAATTAGGGCGGACTATGGCTACACCTTC.

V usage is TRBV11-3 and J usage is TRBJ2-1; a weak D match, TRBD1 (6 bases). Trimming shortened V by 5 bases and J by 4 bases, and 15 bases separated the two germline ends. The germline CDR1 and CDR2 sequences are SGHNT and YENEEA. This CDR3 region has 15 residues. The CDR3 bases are TGTGCCAGCAGCCTATCGACAGGTCTATACAATGAGCAGTTCTTC. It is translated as CASSLSTGLYNEQFF.

The CDR3 DNA follows: TGTGCCAGCAGTTTATTCGCGGGAGGGCCTTTAGTTGGGACCGGGGAGCTGTTTTTT. Translated: CASSLFAGGPLVGTGELFF. The V and J genes are TRBV28 and TRBJ2-2; 9 bases line up with TRBD2. CDR1 is MDHEN, CDR2 SYDVKM, per germline. The CDR3 runs 19 residues. V was clipped by 1 base and J by 5 bases; unmatched bases: 14.

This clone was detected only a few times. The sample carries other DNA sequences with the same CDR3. CDR3 DNA: TGTGCCAGCAGTTTAGGCAGCACAGATACGCAGTATTTT. Translated: CASSLGSTDTQYF. The chain has TRBV28 and TRBJ2-3; no reliable D call. Germline CDR1 and CDR2: MDHEN and SYDVKM. This CDR3 is built from 13 residues. V was cut by 2 bases and J by 0 bases, with 3 bases left in between. Full variable domain (missing parts from reference TRBV28 and TRBJ2-3): DVKVTQSSRYLVKRTGEKVFLECVQDMDHENMFWYRQDPGLGLRLIYFSYDVKMKEKGDIPEGYSVSREKKERFSLILESASTNQTSMYLCASSLGSTDTQYFGPGTRLTVL.

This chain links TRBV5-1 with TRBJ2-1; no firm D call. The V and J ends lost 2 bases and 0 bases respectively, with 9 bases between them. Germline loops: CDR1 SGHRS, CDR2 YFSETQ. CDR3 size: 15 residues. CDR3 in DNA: TGCGCCAGCAGCTTTTACGGCGACTCCTACAATGAGCAGTTCTTC. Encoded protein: CASSFYGDSYNEQFF.

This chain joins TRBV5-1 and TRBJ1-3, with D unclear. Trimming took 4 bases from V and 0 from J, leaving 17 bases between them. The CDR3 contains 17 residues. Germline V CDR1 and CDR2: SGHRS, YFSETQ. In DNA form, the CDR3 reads TGCGCCAGCAGCATAGGGCCGTACCCCAGCTCTGGAAACACCATATATTTT. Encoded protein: CASSIGPYPSSGNTIYF.

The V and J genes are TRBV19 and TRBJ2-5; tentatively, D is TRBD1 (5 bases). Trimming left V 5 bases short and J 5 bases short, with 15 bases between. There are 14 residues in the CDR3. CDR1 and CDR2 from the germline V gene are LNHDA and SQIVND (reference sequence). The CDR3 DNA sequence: TGTGCCAGTAGTGTTCGTCAGGGAATGGAGACCCAGTACTTC. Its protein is CASSVRQGMETQYF. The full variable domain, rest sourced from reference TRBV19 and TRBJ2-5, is DGGITQSPKYLFRKEGQNVTLSCEQNLNHDAMYWYRQDPGQGLRLIYYSQIVNDFQKGDIAEGYSVSREKKESFPLTVTSAQKNPTAFYLCASSVRQGMETQYFGPGTRLLVL.

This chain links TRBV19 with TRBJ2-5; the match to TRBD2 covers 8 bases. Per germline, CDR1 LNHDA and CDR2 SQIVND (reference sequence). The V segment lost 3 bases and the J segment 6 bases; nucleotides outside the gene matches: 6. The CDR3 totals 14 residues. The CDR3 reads CASSIQRGLKTQYF. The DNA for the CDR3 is TGTGCCAGTAGTATCCAGCGGGGGCTAAAGACCCAGTACTTC.

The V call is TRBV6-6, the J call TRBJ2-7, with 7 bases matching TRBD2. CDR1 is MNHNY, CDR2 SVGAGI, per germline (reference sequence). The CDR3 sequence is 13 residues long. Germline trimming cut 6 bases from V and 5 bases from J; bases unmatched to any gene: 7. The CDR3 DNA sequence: TGTGCCAGCAGCGCCCTGGGGGGGGACGAGCAGTACTTC. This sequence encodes CASSALGGDEQYF.

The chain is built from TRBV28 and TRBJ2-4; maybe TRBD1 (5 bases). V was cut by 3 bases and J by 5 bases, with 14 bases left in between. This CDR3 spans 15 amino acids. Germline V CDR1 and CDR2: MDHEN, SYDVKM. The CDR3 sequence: CASSFWGGPQNIQYF. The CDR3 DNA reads TGTGCCAGCAGTTTCTGGGGCGGCCCCCAAAACATTCAGTACTTC.

CDR3 DNA: TGTGCCAGCAGCCCCTCCCCCCCGGGACTAGCAAACTACGAGCAGTACTTC. This sequence encodes CASSPSPPGLANYEQYF. The chain recombines TRBV5-4 with TRBJ2-7, with 9 bases fitting TRBD2. CDR1 SGHNT and CDR2 YYREEE come from the germline V gene (reference sequence). The CDR3 sequence is 17 residues long. The V and J ends lost 4 bases and 3 bases, in that order; junction bases with no gene match: 14.

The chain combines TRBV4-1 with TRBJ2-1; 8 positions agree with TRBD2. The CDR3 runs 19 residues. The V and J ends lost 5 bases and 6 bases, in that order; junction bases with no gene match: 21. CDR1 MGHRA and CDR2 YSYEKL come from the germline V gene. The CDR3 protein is CASSKQGASAGTRFNEQFF. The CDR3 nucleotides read TGCGCCAGCAGCAAACAGGGCGCGTCCGCCGGGACTAGGTTCAATGAGCAGTTCTTC.

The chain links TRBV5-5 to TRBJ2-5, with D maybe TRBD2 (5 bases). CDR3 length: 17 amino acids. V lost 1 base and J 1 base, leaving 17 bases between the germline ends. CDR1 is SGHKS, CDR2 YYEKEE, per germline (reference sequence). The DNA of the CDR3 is TGTGCCAGCAGCTTGTCCCCAGCGGCAACTCCCCAAGAGACCCAGTACTTC. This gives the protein CASSLSPAATPQETQYF.